One T cell receptor beta chain is described in this entry. The data belong to a study of control samples from healthy donors and cancer patients. The CDR3 sequence is 15 residues long. V was shortened by 0 bases and J by 5 bases, with 10 bases between the two germline ends. Germline CDR1 reads LGHDT; CDR2 reads YNNKEL (reference sequence). The protocol was immunoSEQ multiplex PCR, while the TCRdb copy is restricted to in-frame clones and leaves out a portion. This sample has about 150,000 clones, with around 92% found just once. The sequenced sample was blood. This chain uses TRBV3-1 (or the pseudogene TRBV3-2) with TRBJ1-4, with D maybe TRBD1 (5 bases). The receptor's source is a middle-aged woman in good health. CDR3 protein: CASSQDQEGNEKLFF. In nucleotides, the CDR3 is TGTGCCAGCAGCCAAGATCAAGAGGGGAATGAAAAACTGTTTTTT.